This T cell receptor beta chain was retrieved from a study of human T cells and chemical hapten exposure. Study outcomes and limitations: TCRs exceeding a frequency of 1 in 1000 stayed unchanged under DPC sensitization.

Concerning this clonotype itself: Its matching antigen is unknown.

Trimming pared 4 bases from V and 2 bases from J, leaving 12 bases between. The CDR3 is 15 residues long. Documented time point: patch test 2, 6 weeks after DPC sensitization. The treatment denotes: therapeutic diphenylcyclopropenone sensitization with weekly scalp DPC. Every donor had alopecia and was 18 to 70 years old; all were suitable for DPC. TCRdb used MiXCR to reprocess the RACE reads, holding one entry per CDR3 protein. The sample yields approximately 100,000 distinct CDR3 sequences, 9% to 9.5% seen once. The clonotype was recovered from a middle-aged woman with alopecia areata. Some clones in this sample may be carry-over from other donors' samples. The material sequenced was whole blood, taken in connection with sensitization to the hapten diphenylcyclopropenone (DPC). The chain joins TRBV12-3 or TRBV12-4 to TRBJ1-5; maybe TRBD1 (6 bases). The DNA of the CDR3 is TGTGCCAGCAGTTGGGGGCGGCAGGGCAATCAGCCCCAGCATTTT. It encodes CASSWGRQGNQPQHF.